The text below deals with one T cell receptor (beta chain). This receptor's antigen is unknown. Base quality data are lacking; no much larger clone is found one base away. The H label marked samples taken from distinct, geographically separated regions of the hepatocellular carcinoma nodule. Early-stage hepatocellular carcinoma was present in all patients, and no therapy was administered to any patient before surgical resection. None of the sampled areas showed macroscopic evidence of necrosis or hemorrhage. TCR sequencing (ImmunoSeq) was performed on multiple regions from two patients. Frozen resection tissue samples were collected at least 1 cm apart from each other. The DNeasy blood and tissue kit was used to extract genomic DNA from bulk tissue. The sample comes from a study of intratumoral heterogeneity in liver cancer. Concerning the study at large: In the full approximately 13-patient cohort, the median age was about 60 years and the majority of patients were male. To investigate intratumor heterogeneity, the study integrated RNA-seq, DNA sequencing, TCR-seq and SNP array data drawn from multiple regions of hepatocellular carcinoma specimens. The overall cohort comprised roughly 71 multiregional samples from 15 or so HCC patients, with 50 to 55 tumoral and some 20 adjacent nontumoral regions. Results and caveats for the whole study, not just this receptor: The authors noted a relatively low number of patients and under-sampled tumor-infiltrating lymphocyte representation as limitations. No significant difference in overall T cell clonality was found between tumor regions within either sequenced patient. RNA-seq-based estimates of regional differences in tumor-infiltrating lymphocyte burden were reportedly confirmed by TCR sequencing. Tumor region a in each sequenced patient had significantly more unique T-cell clonal expansions than region b.

V lost 0 bases and J lost 0 bases; the stretch between them is 6 bases long. From its cysteine to its phenylalanine, the CDR3 spans 15 amino acids. The retained sequence is limited to the CDR3, 45 bases, with the frame set at the first base. As encoded in the germline V gene, CDR1 is ENHRY while CDR2 is SYGVKD. The immunoSEQ assay was used to sequence TCR beta chain CDR3 regions from genomic DNA. Rearranged VDJ segments were amplified with primers that anneal to V and J segments. As for how the authors treated the data: Clonality and richness metrics were computed with the ImmunoSeq Analyzer software. To find clones with differing abundance between regions, Fisher's exact test was applied together with a beta-binomial method for extra stringency. Held by TCRdb, this immuneACCESS table contains in-frame sequences only and omits some clones. Under half of the omission traces to an unresolved V gene where checked; the cause of the rest is unknown. V and J calls plus clone size are reproduced from that table; the DNA served to infer D and trimming. The sample has several thousand clones on record, about 50% of them singletons. Approximately 14% of the sample rests with the top ten.

This sample comprised tumor tissue, obtained before any cancer treatment. Rearrangement joined TRBV10-3 to TRBJ1-5; the D segment cannot be called with confidence. The clonotype was recovered from a man in his 70s with hepatocellular carcinoma. The sequence in DNA is TGTGCCATCAGTGAGTCGGCTGGTAGCAATCAGCCCCAGCATTTT. The translation is CAISESAGSNQPQHF.